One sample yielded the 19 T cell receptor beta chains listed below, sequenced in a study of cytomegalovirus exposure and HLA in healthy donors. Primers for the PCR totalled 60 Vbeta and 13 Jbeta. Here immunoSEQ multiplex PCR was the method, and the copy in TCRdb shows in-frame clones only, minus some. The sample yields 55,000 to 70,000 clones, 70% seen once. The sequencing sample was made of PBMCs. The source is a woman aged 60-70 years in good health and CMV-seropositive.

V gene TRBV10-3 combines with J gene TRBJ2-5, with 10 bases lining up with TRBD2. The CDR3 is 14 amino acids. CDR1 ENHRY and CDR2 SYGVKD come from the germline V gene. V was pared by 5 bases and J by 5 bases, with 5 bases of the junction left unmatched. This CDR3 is CAISTSGDEETQYF. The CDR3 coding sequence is TGTGCCATCAGTACTAGCGGGGACGAGGAGACCCAGTACTTC.

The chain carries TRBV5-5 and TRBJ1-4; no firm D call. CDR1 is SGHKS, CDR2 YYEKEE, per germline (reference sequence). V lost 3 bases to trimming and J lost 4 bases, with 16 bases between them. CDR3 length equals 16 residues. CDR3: CASSWGGKAVNEKLFF. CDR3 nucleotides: TGTGCCAGCAGCTGGGGAGGAAAGGCGGTTAATGAAAAACTGTTTTTT.

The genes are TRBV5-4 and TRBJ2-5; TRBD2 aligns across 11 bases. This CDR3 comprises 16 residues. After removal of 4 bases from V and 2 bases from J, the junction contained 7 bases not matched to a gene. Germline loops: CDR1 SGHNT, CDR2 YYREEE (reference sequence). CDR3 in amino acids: CASSPQGLAGQETQYF. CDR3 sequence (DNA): TGTGCCAGCAGCCCTCAAGGACTAGCGGGTCAAGAGACCCAGTACTTC.

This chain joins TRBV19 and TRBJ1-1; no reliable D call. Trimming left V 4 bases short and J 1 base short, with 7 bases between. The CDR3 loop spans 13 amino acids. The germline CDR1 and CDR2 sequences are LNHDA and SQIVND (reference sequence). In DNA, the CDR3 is TGTGCCAGTAGTACGACTCGGAACACTGAAGCTTTCTTT. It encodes CASSTTRNTEAFF.

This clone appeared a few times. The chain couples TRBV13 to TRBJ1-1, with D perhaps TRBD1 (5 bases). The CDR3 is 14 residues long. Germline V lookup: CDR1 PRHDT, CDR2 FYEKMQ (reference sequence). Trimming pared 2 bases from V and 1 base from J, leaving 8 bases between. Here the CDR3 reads CASSLQGRNTEAFF. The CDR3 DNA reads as TGTGCCAGCAGCTTACAGGGCAGGAACACTGAAGCTTTCTTT.

The CDR3 nucleotides read TGTGCCAGCAGCCCCCTATGGGAGGGACAGCCCCAGCATTTT. Residues: CASSPLWEGQPQHF. The genes are TRBV7-2 and TRBJ1-5; no clear D. Trimming stripped 5 bases from V and 7 bases from J, with 15 bases between. From germline, CDR1 is SGHTA and CDR2 FQGNSA. This CDR3 is 14 amino acids long.

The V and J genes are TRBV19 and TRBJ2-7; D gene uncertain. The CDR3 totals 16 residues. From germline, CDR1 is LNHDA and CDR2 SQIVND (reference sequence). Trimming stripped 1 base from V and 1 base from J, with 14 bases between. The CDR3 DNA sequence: TGTGCCAGTAGTATAGGAGTGGTTGGGCAGTCCTACGAGCAGTACTTC. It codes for CASSIGVVGQSYEQYF.

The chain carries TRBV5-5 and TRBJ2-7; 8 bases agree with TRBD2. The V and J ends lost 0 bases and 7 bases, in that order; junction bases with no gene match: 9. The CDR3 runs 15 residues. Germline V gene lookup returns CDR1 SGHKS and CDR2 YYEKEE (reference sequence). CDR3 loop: CASSLAHSGGVEQYF. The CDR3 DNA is TGTGCCAGCAGCTTGGCCCACAGCGGGGGTGTGGAGCAGTACTTC.

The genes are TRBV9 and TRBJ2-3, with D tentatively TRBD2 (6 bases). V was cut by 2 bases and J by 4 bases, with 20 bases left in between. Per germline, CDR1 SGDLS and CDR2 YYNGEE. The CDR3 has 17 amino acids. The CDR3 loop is CASSVAGLPRAADTQYF. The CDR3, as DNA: TGTGCCAGCAGCGTTGCCGGACTACCCCGGGCCGCAGATACGCAGTATTTT.

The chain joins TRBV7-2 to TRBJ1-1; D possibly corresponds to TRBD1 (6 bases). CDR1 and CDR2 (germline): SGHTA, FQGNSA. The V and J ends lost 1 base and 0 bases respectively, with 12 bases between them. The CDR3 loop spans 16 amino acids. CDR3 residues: CASSLDAGVMNTEAFF. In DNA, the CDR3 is TGTGCCAGCAGCTTAGATGCAGGGGTGATGAACACTGAAGCTTTCTTT.

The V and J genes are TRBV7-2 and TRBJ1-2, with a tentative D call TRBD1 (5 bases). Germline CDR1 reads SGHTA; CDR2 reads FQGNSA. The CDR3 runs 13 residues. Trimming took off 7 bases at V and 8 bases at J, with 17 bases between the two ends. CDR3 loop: CASTLVGGGGYTF. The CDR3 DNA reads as TGTGCCAGCACCCTCGTCGGGGGTGGAGGCTACACCTTC.

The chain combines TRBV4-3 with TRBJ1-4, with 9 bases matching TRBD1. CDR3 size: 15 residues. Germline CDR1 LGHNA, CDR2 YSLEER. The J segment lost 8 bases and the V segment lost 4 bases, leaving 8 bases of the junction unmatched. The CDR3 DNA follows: TGCGCCAGCAGCCGGGACAGGGCTGGGGGGGAAAAACTGTTTTTT. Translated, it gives CASSRDRAGGEKLFF.

The CDR3 region is CASRASSEQFF. In DNA form, the CDR3 reads TGTGCCAGCAGGGCAAGTTCTGAGCAGTTCTTC. The rearrangement joins TRBV28 to TRBJ2-1; D is unresolved. This CDR3 spans 11 amino acids. Trimming removed 6 bases at V and 9 bases at J, with 9 bases between. Germline CDR1 is MDHEN and CDR2 is SYDVKM.

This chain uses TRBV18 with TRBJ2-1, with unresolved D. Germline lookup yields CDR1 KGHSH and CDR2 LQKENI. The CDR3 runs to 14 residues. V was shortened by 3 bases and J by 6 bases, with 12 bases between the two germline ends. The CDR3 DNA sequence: TGTGCCAGCTCACCCTTGGTGCAGGTCAATGAGCAGTTCTTC. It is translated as CASSPLVQVNEQFF.

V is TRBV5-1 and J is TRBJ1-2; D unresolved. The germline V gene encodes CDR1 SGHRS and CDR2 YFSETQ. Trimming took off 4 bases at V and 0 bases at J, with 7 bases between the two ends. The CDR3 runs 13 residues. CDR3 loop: CASSGTANYGYTF. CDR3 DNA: TGCGCCAGCAGCGGTACAGCTAACTATGGCTACACCTTC.

The CDR3 bases are TGTGCCAGCAGCGTACGAACAGGGTCAACTAATGAAAAACTGTTTTTT. Translation gives CASSVRTGSTNEKLFF. The gene calls are TRBV9 and TRBJ1-4, with TRBD1 as a possible D gene (6 bases). Trimming shortened V by 1 base and J by 0 bases, and 10 bases separated the two germline ends. From germline, CDR1 is SGDLS and CDR2 YYNGEE. CDR3 length: 16 amino acids. The whole variable domain, filled in from reference TRBV9 and TRBJ1-4, reads DSGVTQTPKHLITATGQRVTLRCSPRSGDLSVYWYQQSLDQGLQFLIQYYNGEERAKGNILERFSAQQFPDLHSELNLSSLELGDSALYFCASSVRTGSTNEKLFFGSGTQLSVL.

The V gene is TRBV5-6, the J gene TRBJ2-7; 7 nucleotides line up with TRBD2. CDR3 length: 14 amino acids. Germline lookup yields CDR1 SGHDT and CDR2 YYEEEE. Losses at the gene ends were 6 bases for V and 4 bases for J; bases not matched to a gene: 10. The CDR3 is CASTQTSTRYEQYF. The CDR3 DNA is TGTGCCAGCACCCAGACTAGCACTCGATACGAGCAGTACTTC.

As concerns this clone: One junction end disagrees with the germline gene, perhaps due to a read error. The CDR3 loop is CSSSPTGGQNTGELFF. The CDR3 region has the DNA TGTTCCAGCAGCCCCACAGGGGGCCAGAACACCGGGGAGCTGTTTTTT. The chain recombines TRBV7-9 with TRBJ2-2; 9 bases match TRBD1. This CDR3 contains 16 residues. Germline CDR1 and CDR2: SEHNR and FQNEAQ (reference sequence).

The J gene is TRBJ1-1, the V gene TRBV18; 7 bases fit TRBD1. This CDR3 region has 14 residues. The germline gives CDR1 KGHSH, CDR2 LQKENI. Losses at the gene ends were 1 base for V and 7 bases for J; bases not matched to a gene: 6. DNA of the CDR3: TGTGCCAGCTCACCACGCACAGGGGCGGATGAAGCTTTCTTT. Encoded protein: CASSPRTGADEAFF.